The rows below give T cell receptor beta chains drawn from one sample of a study of cytomegalovirus exposure and HLA in healthy donors. Data came from immunoSEQ multiplex PCR; TCRdb stores just in-frame clones and leaves some out. The sample contains approximately 100,000 clones, 74% of which appear only once. Sequencing was done on a sample of PBMCs. The source is a man aged 45-60 years in good health and CMV-seropositive. Each CDR3 is given with its conserved first and last residue. The order of the fields is V gene, D gene, J gene, clone size, CDR3 protein, CDR3 DNA. The D gene is left open where the match is weak. The size entry is marked missing in some rows and otherwise reads once, few, many or a size class.

v_call: TRBV2; d_call: .; j_call: TRBJ2-1; clone_size: .; cdr3_aa: CASKNRDFSNEQFF; cdr3_nt: TGTGCCAGCAAGAATAGGGACTTTTCAAATGAGCAGTTCTTC
v_call: TRBV4-1; d_call: TRBD1; j_call: TRBJ1-2; clone_size: once; cdr3_aa: CASSLRKDQGAGGYTF; cdr3_nt: TGCGCCAGCAGCCTTAGAAAAGACCAGGGGGCAGGGGGCTACACCTTC
v_call: TRBV2; d_call: TRBD1; j_call: TRBJ1-1; clone_size: .; cdr3_aa: CASSQQGAKNTEAFF; cdr3_nt: TGTGCCAGCAGCCAGCAGGGGGCGAAGAACACTGAAGCTTTCTTT
v_call: TRBV4-1; d_call: TRBD1; j_call: TRBJ2-7; clone_size: .; cdr3_aa: CASSQGFGTGGHEQYF; cdr3_nt: TGCGCCAGCAGCCAGGGCTTCGGGACAGGGGGACACGAGCAGTACTTC
v_call: TRBV29-1; d_call: .; j_call: TRBJ2-2; clone_size: .; cdr3_aa: CSVKTGTTNTGELFF; cdr3_nt: TGCAGCGTGAAGACCGGGACAACGAACACCGGGGAGCTGTTTTTT
v_call: TRBV5-1; d_call: .; j_call: TRBJ1-1; clone_size: .; cdr3_aa: CASSGGGVVTNTEAFF; cdr3_nt: TGCGCCAGCAGCGGAGGGGGGGTGGTAACGAACACTGAAGCTTTCTTT
v_call: TRBV5-1; d_call: TRBD2; j_call: TRBJ2-3; clone_size: .; cdr3_aa: CASSLLAGSTDTQYF; cdr3_nt: TGCGCCAGCAGCTTACTAGCGGGATCCACAGATACGCAGTATTTT
v_call: TRBV5-1; d_call: TRBD2; j_call: TRBJ2-5; clone_size: .; cdr3_aa: CASSLRGGKEETQYF; cdr3_nt: TGCGCCAGCAGCCTTCGGGGGGGGAAAGAAGAGACCCAGTACTTC
v_call: TRBV19; d_call: .; j_call: TRBJ1-5; clone_size: .; cdr3_aa: CASSPRRVSSNQPQHF; cdr3_nt: TGTGCCAGTAGTCCACGCAGGGTTTCTAGCAATCAGCCCCAGCATTTT
v_call: TRBV19; d_call: .; j_call: TRBJ1-2; clone_size: .; cdr3_aa: CASSIGGSGSYYGYTF; cdr3_nt: TGTGCCAGTAGTATAGGAGGATCTGGCAGCTACTATGGCTACACCTTC
v_call: TRBV9; d_call: .; j_call: TRBJ1-2; clone_size: few; cdr3_aa: CASSARGNYGYTF; cdr3_nt: TGTGCCAGCAGCGCCAGGGGAAACTATGGCTACACCTTC
v_call: TRBV27; d_call: TRBD2; j_call: TRBJ2-3; clone_size: .; cdr3_aa: CASSLSTSHHSTDTQYF; cdr3_nt: TGTGCCAGCAGTTTATCGACTAGCCACCACAGCACAGATACGCAGTATTTT
v_call: TRBV19; d_call: TRBD1; j_call: TRBJ2-7; clone_size: .; cdr3_aa: CASSILFGRGSYEQYF; cdr3_nt: TGTGCCAGTAGTATACTTTTTGGCAGGGGGTCCTACGAGCAGTACTTC
v_call: TRBV5-1; d_call: .; j_call: TRBJ2-7; clone_size: .; cdr3_aa: CASSLAILGAYEQYF; cdr3_nt: TGCGCCAGCAGCTTGGCCATACTGGGGGCATACGAGCAGTACTTC
v_call: TRBV7-2; d_call: TRBD2; j_call: TRBJ2-3; clone_size: .; cdr3_aa: CASSFNRGVDTQYF; cdr3_nt: TGTGCCAGCAGCTTCAACCGGGGGGTAGATACGCAGTATTTT
v_call: TRBV29-1; d_call: .; j_call: TRBJ2-7; clone_size: .; cdr3_aa: CSVAQSSYEQYF; cdr3_nt: TGCAGCGTTGCCCAGTCCTCCTACGAGCAGTACTTC
v_call: TRBV7-9; d_call: .; j_call: TRBJ1-1; clone_size: few; cdr3_aa: CASRALWQGNTEAFF; cdr3_nt: TGTGCCAGCAGGGCGTTGTGGCAGGGGAACACTGAAGCTTTCTTT
v_call: TRBV6-1; d_call: .; j_call: TRBJ2-5; clone_size: few; cdr3_aa: CASGGRETQYF; cdr3_nt: TGTGCCAGCGGCGGAAGGGAGACCCAGTACTTC
v_call: TRBV28; d_call: .; j_call: TRBJ2-7; clone_size: .; cdr3_aa: CASSNGGIYEQYF; cdr3_nt: TGTGCCAGCAGTAACGGGGGAATCTACGAGCAGTACTTC
v_call: TRBV4-1; d_call: .; j_call: TRBJ1-5; clone_size: once; cdr3_aa: CASSQDIGVPNQPQHF; cdr3_nt: TGCGCCAGCAGCCAAGATATCGGGGTACCCAATCAGCCCCAGCATTTT
v_call: TRBV12-5; d_call: .; j_call: TRBJ2-7; clone_size: few; cdr3_aa: CASGPTQGRLDEQYF; cdr3_nt: TGTGCTAGTGGCCCCACGCAGGGGCGGTTGGACGAGCAGTACTTC
v_call: TRBV7-9; d_call: TRBD2; j_call: TRBJ2-7; clone_size: .; cdr3_aa: CASSLETSRAYEQYF; cdr3_nt: TGTGCCAGCAGCTTAGAGACTAGCAGGGCCTACGAGCAGTACTTC
v_call: TRBV5-1; d_call: TRBD1; j_call: TRBJ2-7; clone_size: once; cdr3_aa: CASQSGQSRSYEQYF; cdr3_nt: TGCGCCAGCCAATCGGGACAGTCCCGTTCCTACGAGCAGTACTTC
v_call: TRBV6-1; d_call: TRBD1; j_call: TRBJ1-3; clone_size: .; cdr3_aa: CASSRDSGSGNTIYF; cdr3_nt: TGTGCCAGCAGTCGGGACAGCGGCTCTGGAAACACCATATATTTT
v_call: TRBV2; d_call: .; j_call: TRBJ1-1; clone_size: .; cdr3_aa: CASTREGTTEAFF; cdr3_nt: TGTGCCAGCACCCGAGAGGGTACCACTGAAGCTTTCTTT